The 32 T cell receptor beta chains below come from one sample, sequenced in a study of Graves' ophthalmopathy and Graves' hyperthyroidism. RNA transcripts yielded amplified TCR beta CDR3 regions. HTBI primers primed a first-round RT-PCR, and a second-round multiplex PCR followed. TCRdb called the multiplex PCR reads again in MiXCR, with one record for every CDR3 protein. The sample comprises 1 million to 1.3 million distinct CDR3 sequences, about two fifths of which are singletons, and around 10% rests with the top ten. Material for sequencing was peripheral blood or thyroid tissue (not recorded which). The receptor source for this set is an adult man with Graves' hyperthyroidism.

Notes on this clonotype: One junction end does not reproduce the germline sequence, and a read error may be involved. The chain couples TRBV10-3 to TRBJ1-2; D possibly corresponds to TRBD1 (5 bases). This CDR3 has 17 residues. Per the germline V gene, CDR1 is ENHRY and CDR2 is SYGVKD. The DNA of the CDR3 is TGTGCCAGCAGTCTTGGTACCGGGACTAGCTCTAACTATGGCTACACCTTC. It is translated as CASSLGTGTSSNYGYTF.

This clonotype was seen repeatedly, ten times or more. The J gene is TRBJ2-7, the V gene TRBV20-1, with D perhaps TRBD1 (6 bases). The CDR3 runs 13 residues. Per the germline V gene, CDR1 is DFQATT and CDR2 is SNEGSKA (reference sequence). Trimming took off 5 bases at V and 4 bases at J, with 15 bases between the two ends. CDR3 nucleotide sequence: TGCAGTGCTCCGGGACACCCGGAGTACGAGCAGTACTTC. It yields the protein CSAPGHPEYEQYF.

This clonotype was seen at least ten times. The chain couples TRBV5-4 to TRBJ1-2; the D is unclear. V lost 0 bases and J lost 8, with 14 bases in between. The CDR3 totals 14 residues. Germline V CDR1 and CDR2: SGHNT, YYREEE (reference sequence). CDR3 bases: TGTGCCAGCAGCTTGGTGACTCCGACTGGCGGCTACACCTTC. Encoded protein: CASSLVTPTGGYTF.

This clonotype was seen many times. The chain is built from TRBV9 and TRBJ2-5; 8 nucleotides agree with TRBD2. Germline values: CDR1 SGDLS, CDR2 YYNGEE. V gave up 1 base and J gave up 5 bases; unmatched junction bases: 7. The CDR3 spans 15 residues. This CDR3 is CASSVSGGLVETQYF. The CDR3 DNA follows: TGTGCCAGCAGCGTATCGGGGGGGCTTGTGGAGACCCAGTACTTC. Drawing the rest from reference TRBV9 and TRBJ2-5, the complete variable domain is DSGVTQTPKHLITATGQRVTLRCSPRSGDLSVYWYQQSLDQGLQFLIQYYNGEERAKGNILERFSAQQFPDLHSELNLSSLELGDSALYFCASSVSGGLVETQYFGPGTRLLVL.

The chain couples TRBV25-1 to TRBJ2-7, with D unresolved. The CDR3 has 13 amino acids. Germline loops: CDR1 MGHDK, CDR2 SYGVNS. CDR3 region: CARDWVGTYEQYF. Here the CDR3 DNA reads TGTGCTAGAGATTGGGTAGGAACCTACGAGCAGTACTTC.

The V call is TRBV7-2, the J call TRBJ1-2; the match to TRBD1 covers 8 bases. V shed 5 bases, J shed 0 bases, and the junction held 5 bases outside the gene matches. CDR1 is SGHTA and CDR2 is FQGNSA in the germline V gene. The CDR3 consists of 15 residues. The CDR3 loop reads CASSVWTGPNYGYTF. CDR3 nucleotides: TGTGCCAGCAGCGTTTGGACAGGGCCTAACTATGGCTACACCTTC. Complete variable domain (other parts from reference TRBV7-2 and TRBJ1-2): GAGVSQSPSNKVTEKGKDVELRCDPISGHTALYWYRQSLGQGLEFLIYFQGNSAPDKSGLPSDRFSAERTGGSVSTLTIQRTQQEDSAVYLCASSVWTGPNYGYTFGSGTRLTVV.

About this clonotype itself: Mismatch with germline at one junction end may stem from a read error. The chain joins TRBV5-1 to TRBJ1-1, with TRBD1 matching 7 bases. Germline-derived CDR1 and CDR2 are SGHRS and YFSETQ. The CDR3 consists of 10 residues. As DNA, the CDR3 is TGCGCCAGCAGCTGGGGTGGACAGGCTTTT. It is translated as CASSWGGQAF.

This chain links TRBV25-1 with TRBJ2-5, with TRBD1 matching over 7 bases. Germline lookup yields CDR1 MGHDK and CDR2 SYGVNS. After removal of 4 bases from V and 7 bases from J, the junction contained 9 bases not matched to a gene. The CDR3 sequence is 14 residues long. This CDR3 is CASSGGQQLGTQYF. CDR3 nucleotide sequence: TGTGCCAGCAGTGGGGGACAGCAGCTTGGGACCCAGTACTTC.

The chain links TRBV7-6 to TRBJ1-5; 8 bases fit TRBD1. CDR3 size: 15 residues. Germline trimming cut 7 bases from V and 4 bases from J; bases unmatched to any gene: 9. The V gene's germline CDR1 is SGHVS and CDR2 FNYEAQ. Written as DNA, the CDR3 is TGTGCCAGCACCGACACCGGGACAGGAAATCAGCCCCAGCATTTT. This codes for CASTDTGTGNQPQHF.

This clonotype has a count of ten or more. Mismatch with germline at one junction end may stem from a read error. The chain is built from TRBV10-3 and TRBJ1-4; no clear D gene. Looked up from germline, CDR1 is ENHRY and CDR2 is SYGVKD. The CDR3 is 14 amino acids. CDR3 coding DNA: TGTGCCAGCAGTGACCGGACGGGAAATGAAAAACTGTTTTTT. This translates into CASSDRTGNEKLFF.

This rearrangement joins TRBV29-1 to TRBJ1-3; 9 nucleotides line up with TRBD1. J was trimmed by 0 bases and V by 4 bases; bases with no gene match: 16. Germline CDR1 and CDR2: SQVTM and ANQGSEA. This CDR3 contains 19 residues. The CDR3 coding sequence is TGCAGCGTTGTACTAGCGGACTTACAGGGGGCCTTCTCTGGAAACACCATATATTTT. This translates into CSVVLADLQGAFSGNTIYF.

This clonotype was observed many times. The rearrangement joins TRBV20-1 to TRBJ2-7; D ambiguous. The V end lost 4 bases, the J end lost 2 bases, and 12 bases lay between the germline ends. This CDR3 comprises 13 residues. CDR1 DFQATT and CDR2 SNEGSKA come from the germline V gene (reference sequence). The CDR3 bases are TGCAGTGCTACCGAAACGGGCCCCTACGAGCAGTACTTC. It translates to CSATETGPYEQYF.

This clonotype appeared a few times. The J gene is TRBJ1-5, the V gene TRBV7-9, with 8 bases matching TRBD1. V was clipped by 0 bases and J by 2 bases; unmatched bases: 0. CDR3 size: 15 residues. Germline V lookup: CDR1 SEHNR, CDR2 FQNEAQ (reference sequence). The DNA for the CDR3 is TGTGCCAGCAGCTTAGCGACAGGGGGCAATCAGCCCCAGCATTTT. Its protein is CASSLATGGNQPQHF. Based on the CDR3 plus reference TRBV7-9 and TRBJ1-5, the full variable domain is DTGVSQNPRHKITKRGQNVTFRCDPISEHNRLYWYRQTLGQGPEFLTYFQNEAQLEKSRLLSDRFSAERPKGSFSTLEIQRTEQGDSAMYLCASSLATGGNQPQHFGDGTRLSIL.

This sequence joins TRBV29-1 and TRBJ1-1, with D perhaps matching TRBD1 (5 bases). Deletions cut 6 bases from V and 2 bases from J, with 10 bases between. The CDR3 has 12 residues. Germline V lookup: CDR1 SQVTM, CDR2 ANQGSEA. The DNA for the CDR3 is TGCAGCGTCTCGACAGCCAACACTGAAGCTTTCTTT. It codes for CSVSTANTEAFF.

The chain couples TRBV7-6 to TRBJ2-2; 9 bases align to TRBD1. Germline values: CDR1 SGHVS, CDR2 FNYEAQ. The CDR3 has 18 residues. Trimming removed 4 bases from V and 9 bases from J; junction bases left unmatched: 18. Here the CDR3 reads CASSYRPGTGMILRELFF. In DNA form, the CDR3 reads TGTGCCAGCAGCTATCGTCCCGGGACAGGGATGATTCTACGGGAGCTGTTTTTT.

Only a few counts were recorded for this clonotype. This sequence joins TRBV12-3 or TRBV12-4 and TRBJ1-4; the D gene is possibly TRBD1 (5 bases). With 5 bases removed from V and 4 bases from J, the gap between germline ends came to 14 bases. This CDR3 is 15 amino acids long. The CDR3 sequence is CASSPGALGNEKLFF. CDR3 bases: TGTGCCAGCAGTCCCGGGGCGCTTGGTAATGAAAAACTGTTTTTT.

About this clonotype itself: A much larger clone is a single base away; this may be a read error. The CDR3 bases are TGTGCCAGCGGCCAATTACTAGCGGGAGGGAAATCTGGGGCCAACGTCCTGACTTTC. It yields the protein CASGQLLAGGKSGANVLTF. The chain combines TRBV4-2 with TRBJ2-6, with 13 bases matching TRBD2. The CDR3 spans 19 residues. CDR1 and CDR2 from the germline V gene are LGHNA and YNFKEQ.

This clonotype occurred many times. The rearrangement joins TRBV4-1 to TRBJ1-2, with D maybe TRBD1 (5 bases). Germline lookup yields CDR1 MGHRA and CDR2 YSYEKL. V was shortened by 2 bases and J by 6 bases, with 7 bases between the two germline ends. The CDR3 consists of 12 residues. This chain's CDR3 is CASSQNRHGYTF. The DNA for the CDR3 is TGCGCCAGCAGCCAAAACAGGCATGGCTACACCTTC.

This clonotype came up many times. This chain links TRBV20-1 with TRBJ1-1, with a tentative D call TRBD1 (5 bases). This CDR3 contains 14 residues. From germline, CDR1 is DFQATT and CDR2 SNEGSKA (reference sequence). Trimming took 2 bases from V and 3 from J, leaving 13 bases between them. The CDR3 region is CSARHGGGDTEAFF. In DNA, the CDR3 is TGCAGTGCTAGACATGGGGGGGGAGACACTGAAGCTTTCTTT.

This clonotype was counted between two and nine times. This chain joins TRBV29-1 and TRBJ2-7, with 10 bases that match TRBD2. The CDR3 covers 15 residues. Trimming removed 7 bases from V and 2 bases from J; junction bases left unmatched: 11. Germline CDR1 and CDR2: SQVTM and ANQGSEA. The CDR3 DNA reads TGCAGCGCCCAAAGCGGCCTAGCGGGAGCCTACGAGCAGTACTTC. This sequence encodes CSAQSGLAGAYEQYF.

This clonotype was detected many times. A junction end diverges from the germline sequence, so it may reflect a read error. The rearrangement joins TRBV10-2 to TRBJ1-2; D remains unclear. The CDR3 is 14 amino acids. Germline CDR1 is WSHSY and CDR2 is SAAADI. CDR3 nucleotides: TGTGCCAGCAGTGAAGCGGCACAGAACTATGGCTACACCTTC. Translation gives CASSEAAQNYGYTF.

This clonotype was seen only a few times. J is TRBJ1-1 and V is TRBV7-9; the D is unclear. Germline V gives CDR1 SEHNR, CDR2 FQNEAQ (reference sequence). The ends were cut back, 5 bases at V and 3 bases at J, with 13 bases in the middle. The CDR3 is 14 residues long. The CDR3 is CASSSRGKYTEAFF. The DNA for the CDR3 is TGTGCCAGCAGCAGCCGAGGGAAGTACACTGAAGCTTTCTTT.

This clonotype was seen a handful of times. The chain uses TRBV7-8 and TRBJ1-1, with D perhaps matching TRBD1 (6 bases). The CDR3 spans 15 residues. Trimming removed 3 bases at V and 0 bases at J, with 11 bases between. Germline V gene sequence: CDR1 SGHVS, CDR2 FQNEAQ. CDR3 sequence reads: CASSFGGTLNTEAFF. The CDR3 region has the DNA TGTGCCAGCAGCTTTGGGGGCACACTGAACACTGAAGCTTTCTTT.

The CDR3 region has the DNA TGTGCCAGCAGCTTAGTCCGCGCGGGAGGGCCAGACGAGCAGTACTTC. Translation gives CASSLVRAGGPDEQYF. This chain uses TRBV7-6 with TRBJ2-7, with TRBD2 identical over 9 bases. Germline CDR1 SGHVS, CDR2 FNYEAQ. Germline trimming cut 1 base from V and 5 bases from J; bases unmatched to any gene: 9. This CDR3 is built from 16 residues.

Many counts were recorded for this clonotype. The gene calls are TRBV7-2 and TRBJ2-2, with 8 positions matching TRBD2. With 5 bases clipped from V and 5 bases from J, the junction kept 4 bases outside the gene matches. Germline values: CDR1 SGHTA, CDR2 FQGNSA. CDR3 length: 14 amino acids. Here the CDR3 DNA reads TGTGCCAGCAGCCCGGTAGCGGGAACCGGGGAGCTGTTTTTT. Its protein product is CASSPVAGTGELFF.

This chain joins TRBV29-1 and TRBJ2-1; possibly TRBD2 for D (5 bases). Germline loops: CDR1 SQVTM, CDR2 ANQGSEA. The CDR3 totals 16 residues. Trimming stripped 2 bases from V and 9 bases from J, with 23 bases between. The CDR3 DNA is TGCAGCGTTGAAATAAGGTCTAGCTCGCAATACGGTGAGCAGTTCTTC. Translated, it gives CSVEIRSSSQYGEQFF.

This clonotype has just a few counts. The rearrangement joins TRBV19 to TRBJ1-5; D uncertain. Germline V lookup: CDR1 LNHDA, CDR2 SQIVND (reference sequence). V lost 1 base and J lost 5, with 6 bases in between. This CDR3 comprises 13 residues. CDR3 sequence: CASSIGRDQPQHF. CDR3 nucleotides: TGTGCCAGTAGTATAGGTCGGGATCAGCCCCAGCATTTT.

In its sample, this clonotype was seen a few times. The rearrangement links TRBV12-3 or TRBV12-4 to TRBJ1-1; the match to TRBD1 covers 11 bases. CDR3 size: 18 residues. Losses at the gene ends were 3 bases for V and 1 base for J; bases not matched to a gene: 10. CDR3 sequence reads: CASSFPSGTGGRNTEAFF. Written as DNA, the CDR3 is TGTGCCAGCAGTTTCCCCTCCGGGACAGGGGGTAGGAACACTGAAGCTTTCTTT.

The chain has TRBV2 and TRBJ2-5, with 7 bases lining up with TRBD1. The CDR3 runs 14 residues. J was trimmed by 4 bases and V by 5 bases; bases with no gene match: 7. Germline CDR1 SNHLY, CDR2 FYNNEI. The CDR3 DNA sequence: TGTGCCAGCAGTCGACCGACAGGGTCAGAGACCCAGTACTTC. Its translation: CASSRPTGSETQYF.

A note on this clonotype: A much larger clone is a single base away; this may be a read error. The chain carries TRBV20-1 and TRBJ1-2, with 7 bases fitting TRBD1. The CDR3 loop spans 13 amino acids. CDR1 and CDR2 from the germline V gene are DFQATT and SNEGSKA (reference sequence). CDR3 DNA: TGCAGTGCTAGGCAGGGGGTGAACTATGGCAACACCTTC. Its translation: CSARQGVNYGNTF.

This clonotype was seen at least ten times. The chain couples TRBV7-2 to TRBJ1-5; 9 nucleotides line up with TRBD1. The V segment lost 5 bases and the J segment 4 bases; nucleotides outside the gene matches: 9. The CDR3 is 16 amino acids. Germline loops: CDR1 SGHTA, CDR2 FQGNSA. The DNA of the CDR3 is TGTGCCAGCAGCGGCTGGACAGGGGAACAGAATCAGCCCCAGCATTTT. This translates into CASSGWTGEQNQPQHF.

This clonotype was detected many times. The chain links TRBV10-3 to TRBJ2-2; 9 positions agree with TRBD1. Trimming removed 6 bases from V and 5 bases from J; junction bases left unmatched: 7. The CDR3 is made up of 15 amino acids. The germline CDR1 and CDR2 sequences are ENHRY and SYGVKD. The CDR3 DNA reads TGTGCCATCAGGAGGGACAGGGACGGGACCGGGGAGCTGTTTTTT. Amino acids: CAIRRDRDGTGELFF.